The T cell receptor (beta chain) described here comes from a study of Graves' ophthalmopathy and Graves' hyperthyroidism. Background on the study: At initial diagnosis, peripheral blood was obtained, and this preceded any treatment. Study findings and constraints: Stable hyperthyroidism and ophthalmopathy were told apart by a 13-signature model, which achieved less than 90% sensitivity and nearly 84% specificity.

The CDR3 covers 17 residues. V shed 0 bases and J shed 0 bases, with 13 bases lying between them. The germline CDR1 and CDR2 sequences are SGDLS and YYNGEE. Ophthalmopathy donors' eye disease showed moderate-to-severe activity, CAS of at least 3, NOSPECS of at least 4 and duration under 3 months. Amplification of the TCR beta CDR3 regions used RNA transcripts (as template). After a first-round RT-PCR with HTBI primers, a second-round multiplex PCR was run. MiXCR was run by TCRdb on the multiplex PCR reads, yielding one entry per CDR3 protein. The profile covers hundreds of thousands of distinct CDR3 sequences, with over 40% appearing a single time and around 3% taken by the ten largest. This clonotype has a handful of counts. The antigen remains undetermined.

The sequenced sample consisted of peripheral blood. J is TRBJ1-3 and V is TRBV9; D uncertain. The sequence was obtained from an adult man with Graves' ophthalmopathy. The CDR3: CASSVAPSRSSGNTIYF. CDR3 in DNA: TGTGCCAGCAGCGTAGCTCCATCCAGGAGCTCTGGAAACACCATATATTTT.